This is a list of T cell receptor beta chains from one sample in a study of blood T cell repertoires in COVID-19. Here immunoSEQ multiplex PCR was the method, and the copy in TCRdb shows in-frame clones only, minus some. Of over 200,000 clones listed, roughly 84% were seen once; the top ten hold 6.8%. The sample was PBMCs or T cells enriched from blood (not recorded which). All receptors come from a woman between 40 and 55 years old who had recovered from COVID-19. CDR3s include the opening cysteine and the closing phenylalanine or tryptophan. D genes are given only for firm matches. The size field is filled for only some rows; it gives once, few, many or a size class.

v_call: TRBV14; d_call: -; j_call: TRBJ2-5; clone_size: -; cdr3_aa: CASSQHSAQETQYF; cdr3_nt: TGTGCCAGCAGCCAGCACAGTGCCCAAGAGACCCAGTACTTC
v_call: TRBV28; d_call: -; j_call: TRBJ1-3; clone_size: once; cdr3_aa: CASNPRVSGNTIYF; cdr3_nt: TGTGCCAGCAACCCGAGGGTTTCTGGAAACACCATATATTTT
v_call: TRBV12-3/TRBV12-4; d_call: -; j_call: TRBJ1-3; clone_size: -; cdr3_aa: CATRVGGNTIYF; cdr3_nt: TGTGCCACCCGGGTAGGCGGAAACACCATATATTTT
v_call: TRBV24-1; d_call: -; j_call: TRBJ1-1; clone_size: -; cdr3_aa: CATRLGLDTEAFF; cdr3_nt: TGTGCCACCAGACTAGGGTTGGACACTGAAGCTTTCTTT
v_call: TRBV5-1; d_call: -; j_call: TRBJ2-2; clone_size: -; cdr3_aa: CASSPPGTSNTGELFF; cdr3_nt: TGCGCCAGCAGCCCACCTGGGACTTCGAACACCGGGGAGCTGTTTTTT
v_call: TRBV5-8; d_call: -; j_call: TRBJ2-1; clone_size: -; cdr3_aa: CASSFRGNTYNEQFF; cdr3_nt: TGTGCCAGCAGCTTTCGGGGTAACACCTACAATGAGCAGTTCTTC
v_call: TRBV7-2; d_call: TRBD2; j_call: TRBJ2-1; clone_size: -; cdr3_aa: CASLFSGSVNEQFF; cdr3_nt: TGTGCCAGCCTTTTTAGCGGGAGTGTGAATGAGCAGTTCTTC
v_call: TRBV9; d_call: -; j_call: TRBJ1-6; clone_size: -; cdr3_aa: CASSTPAGEDSPLHF; cdr3_nt: TGTGCCAGCAGCACTCCCGCCGGGGAGGATTCACCCCTCCACTTT
v_call: TRBV7-2; d_call: TRBD2; j_call: TRBJ2-3; clone_size: -; cdr3_aa: CASSLRPGTSGSRDTQYF; cdr3_nt: TGTGCCAGCAGCTTACGACCCGGGACTAGCGGGAGTAGAGATACGCAGTATTTT
v_call: TRBV7-9; d_call: TRBD1; j_call: TRBJ1-3; clone_size: few; cdr3_aa: CASSKGTDGTLGNTIYF; cdr3_nt: TGTGCCAGCAGCAAGGGGACAGACGGGACTTTGGGAAACACCATATATTTT
v_call: TRBV5-1; d_call: TRBD1; j_call: TRBJ1-1; clone_size: -; cdr3_aa: CASSVTGRNTEAFF; cdr3_nt: TGCGCCAGCAGCGTGACAGGGAGAAACACTGAAGCTTTCTTT
v_call: TRBV5-6; d_call: -; j_call: TRBJ2-6; clone_size: -; cdr3_aa: CASSFQRGSSGANVLTF; cdr3_nt: TGTGCCAGCAGCTTCCAACGGGGAAGCTCTGGGGCCAACGTCCTGACTTTC
v_call: TRBV30; d_call: -; j_call: TRBJ1-5; clone_size: -; cdr3_aa: CAWSLRGFQPQHF; cdr3_nt: TGTGCCTGGAGTCTACGGGGATTTCAGCCCCAGCATTTT
v_call: TRBV5-1; d_call: -; j_call: TRBJ2-1; clone_size: -; cdr3_aa: CASSFFQGRDSYNEQFF; cdr3_nt: TGCGCCAGCAGCTTCTTTCAAGGGAGAGACTCCTACAATGAGCAGTTCTTC
v_call: TRBV5-1; d_call: -; j_call: TRBJ2-5; clone_size: -; cdr3_aa: CASSLGAAQETQYF; cdr3_nt: TGCGCCAGCAGCTTGGGGGCAGCACAAGAGACCCAGTACTTC
v_call: TRBV27; d_call: -; j_call: TRBJ2-1; clone_size: -; cdr3_aa: CASSLGQRFYNEQFF; cdr3_nt: TGTGCCAGCAGTTTAGGCCAGCGATTCTACAATGAGCAGTTCTTC
v_call: TRBV28; d_call: -; j_call: TRBJ1-2; clone_size: -; cdr3_aa: CASTLRRSNYGYTF; cdr3_nt: TGTGCCAGCACCCTACGCCGGTCTAACTATGGCTACACCTTC
v_call: TRBV2; d_call: TRBD1; j_call: TRBJ2-1; clone_size: -; cdr3_aa: CASRVSGTGVHEQFF; cdr3_nt: TGTGCCAGCAGGGTCTCCGGGACAGGGGTACATGAGCAGTTCTTC
v_call: TRBV30; d_call: -; j_call: TRBJ1-2; clone_size: -; cdr3_aa: CAWNRPTYGYTF; cdr3_nt: TGTGCCTGGAACCGACCGACTTATGGCTACACCTTC
v_call: TRBV2; d_call: -; j_call: TRBJ1-6; clone_size: -; cdr3_aa: CASSEEHNSPLHF; cdr3_nt: TGTGCCAGCAGTGAAGAGCATAATTCACCCCTCCACTTT
v_call: TRBV20-1; d_call: -; j_call: TRBJ1-2; clone_size: -; cdr3_aa: CSASSHQSANYGYTF; cdr3_nt: TGCAGTGCTAGTTCTCACCAGAGCGCTAACTATGGCTACACCTTC
v_call: TRBV23-1; d_call: TRBD1; j_call: TRBJ1-2; clone_size: -; cdr3_aa: CASSQRGLCYTF; cdr3_nt: TGCGCCAGCAGTCAGAGGGGGCTGTGCTACACCTTC
v_call: TRBV24-1; d_call: -; j_call: TRBJ2-3; clone_size: -; cdr3_aa: CATSDPGRRGADTQYF; cdr3_nt: TGTGCCACCAGTGATCCGGGACGGAGGGGCGCAGATACGCAGTATTTT
v_call: TRBV5-1; d_call: TRBD1; j_call: TRBJ1-5; clone_size: -; cdr3_aa: CASSAGTGSDTQHF; cdr3_nt: TGCGCCAGCAGCGCGGGGACAGGGTCGGACACCCAGCATTTT
v_call: TRBV18; d_call: -; j_call: TRBJ2-7; clone_size: -; cdr3_aa: CASSPRLETGRIYEQYF; cdr3_nt: TGTGCCAGCTCACCACGGTTAGAGACAGGTCGAATTTACGAGCAGTACTTC
v_call: TRBV10-3; d_call: TRBD1; j_call: TRBJ1-5; clone_size: -; cdr3_aa: CAISTGTGVSVNQPQHF; cdr3_nt: TGTGCCATCAGTACCGGGACAGGGGTATCGGTCAATCAGCCCCAGCATTTT
v_call: TRBV3-1/TRBV3-2; d_call: TRBD2; j_call: TRBJ2-7; clone_size: -; cdr3_aa: CASSSRTSGYEQYF; cdr3_nt: TGTGCCAGCAGCAGCCGGACTAGTGGATACGAGCAGTACTTC
v_call: TRBV4-2; d_call: TRBD2; j_call: TRBJ2-3; clone_size: -; cdr3_aa: CASSQGLAGADTQYF; cdr3_nt: TGTGCCAGCAGCCAAGGACTAGCGGGAGCAGATACGCAGTATTTT
v_call: TRBV7-9; d_call: TRBD2; j_call: TRBJ2-7; clone_size: -; cdr3_aa: CASRVEGLAGRGEQYF; cdr3_nt: TGTGCCAGCAGAGTCGAGGGTCTAGCGGGCCGGGGCGAGCAGTACTTC
v_call: TRBV19; d_call: -; j_call: TRBJ1-1; clone_size: once; cdr3_aa: CASSIDMNTEAFF; cdr3_nt: TGTGCCAGTAGTATTGACATGAACACTGAAGCTTTCTTT
v_call: TRBV11-2; d_call: TRBD1; j_call: TRBJ2-3; clone_size: -; cdr3_aa: CASSQTGYTQYF; cdr3_nt: TGTGCCAGCAGCCAGACAGGGTATACGCAGTATTTT
v_call: TRBV5-1; d_call: -; j_call: TRBJ1-2; clone_size: -; cdr3_aa: CASSLESASYGYTF; cdr3_nt: TGCGCCAGCAGCTTGGAGTCCGCGTCCTATGGCTACACCTTC
v_call: TRBV11-1; d_call: -; j_call: TRBJ2-1; clone_size: -; cdr3_aa: CASSLPLASYNEQFF; cdr3_nt: TGTGCCAGCAGCTTACCACTAGCATCCTACAATGAGCAGTTCTTC
v_call: TRBV19; d_call: -; j_call: TRBJ1-5; clone_size: -; cdr3_aa: CASTREIDSNQPQHF; cdr3_nt: TGTGCCAGTACCCGAGAGATAGATAGCAATCAGCCCCAGCATTTT
v_call: TRBV3-1/TRBV3-2; d_call: TRBD1; j_call: TRBJ1-3; clone_size: -; cdr3_aa: CASSQVRGTVGNTIYF; cdr3_nt: TGTGCCAGCAGCCAAGTTAGGGGGACAGTTGGAAACACCATATATTTT
v_call: TRBV29-1; d_call: -; j_call: TRBJ2-5; clone_size: -; cdr3_aa: CSVEHGQETQYF; cdr3_nt: TGCAGCGTTGAACACGGTCAAGAGACCCAGTACTTC
v_call: TRBV10-3; d_call: -; j_call: TRBJ1-2; clone_size: few; cdr3_aa: CAIMPRTGYGYTF; cdr3_nt: TGTGCCATCATGCCAAGAACGGGTTATGGCTACACCTTC
v_call: TRBV27; d_call: -; j_call: TRBJ1-1; clone_size: -; cdr3_aa: CASSLLGSGYMNTEAFF; cdr3_nt: TGTGCCAGCAGTTTACTAGGTTCCGGCTACATGAACACTGAAGCTTTCTTT
v_call: TRBV30; d_call: -; j_call: TRBJ1-1; clone_size: -; cdr3_aa: CAWGQMNTEAFF; cdr3_nt: TGTGCCTGGGGGCAAATGAACACTGAAGCTTTCTTT
v_call: TRBV30; d_call: -; j_call: TRBJ2-6; clone_size: -; cdr3_aa: CAWSSSGVPGANVLTF; cdr3_nt: TGTGCCTGGAGTTCCTCGGGAGTCCCTGGGGCCAACGTCCTGACTTTC
v_call: TRBV27; d_call: -; j_call: TRBJ2-7; clone_size: -; cdr3_aa: CASSRGRNYEQYF; cdr3_nt: TGTGCCAGCAGTCGCGGGCGGAACTACGAGCAGTACTTC
v_call: TRBV27; d_call: -; j_call: TRBJ2-3; clone_size: few; cdr3_aa: CASSSSSDTQYF; cdr3_nt: TGTGCCAGCAGTTCGTCCTCAGATACGCAGTATTTT
v_call: TRBV7-9; d_call: -; j_call: TRBJ1-1; clone_size: -; cdr3_aa: CASSLDRNTEAFF; cdr3_nt: TGTGCCAGCAGCTTAGACAGAAACACTGAAGCTTTCTTT
v_call: TRBV28; d_call: TRBD1; j_call: TRBJ1-5; clone_size: -; cdr3_aa: CASRLDRGTQPQHF; cdr3_nt: TGTGCCAGCAGACTCGACAGGGGTACTCAGCCCCAGCATTTT
v_call: TRBV7-2; d_call: -; j_call: TRBJ2-3; clone_size: few; cdr3_aa: CASSFSAIGGKDTQYF; cdr3_nt: TGTGCCAGCAGCTTCAGCGCCATCGGAGGGAAAGATACGCAGTATTTT
v_call: TRBV7-9; d_call: TRBD2; j_call: TRBJ2-5; clone_size: -; cdr3_aa: CASSSRTRTRQETQYF; cdr3_nt: TGTGCCAGCAGCTCCCGGACTAGAACACGCCAAGAGACCCAGTACTTC
v_call: TRBV6-1; d_call: TRBD1; j_call: TRBJ1-5; clone_size: -; cdr3_aa: CASSEAWDRVPHF; cdr3_nt: TGTGCCAGCAGTGAAGCGTGGGACAGGGTTCCGCATTTT
v_call: TRBV5-6; d_call: -; j_call: TRBJ2-5; clone_size: -; cdr3_aa: CASGMTGRQETQYF; cdr3_nt: TGTGCCAGCGGAATGACAGGTCGCCAAGAGACCCAGTACTTC
v_call: TRBV28; d_call: TRBD1; j_call: TRBJ1-2; clone_size: -; cdr3_aa: CASSLFRTGGTYGYTF; cdr3_nt: TGTGCCAGCAGTTTATTTCGTACAGGGGGTACCTATGGCTACACCTTC
v_call: TRBV12-3/TRBV12-4; d_call: -; j_call: TRBJ1-6; clone_size: -; cdr3_aa: CASSPLGPSPLHF; cdr3_nt: TGTGCCAGCAGCCCACTTGGGCCGTCACCCCTCCACTTT
v_call: TRBV29-1; d_call: -; j_call: TRBJ1-1; clone_size: -; cdr3_aa: CSVGPLTGTEAFF; cdr3_nt: TGCAGCGTTGGCCCACTGACAGGAACTGAAGCTTTCTTT
v_call: TRBV3-1/TRBV3-2; d_call: -; j_call: TRBJ1-5; clone_size: -; cdr3_aa: CASSQGPGRNQPQHF; cdr3_nt: TGTGCCAGCAGCCAAGGGCCAGGCCGCAATCAGCCCCAGCATTTT
v_call: TRBV28; d_call: TRBD1; j_call: TRBJ1-1; clone_size: -; cdr3_aa: CASSSFKGAKGTEAFF; cdr3_nt: TGTGCCAGCAGCTCCTTTAAGGGGGCAAAGGGAACTGAAGCTTTCTTT
v_call: TRBV27; d_call: TRBD1; j_call: TRBJ1-5; clone_size: -; cdr3_aa: CASSLSGDRAQHF; cdr3_nt: TGTGCCAGCAGTTTATCGGGGGACAGGGCCCAGCATTTT
v_call: TRBV19; d_call: -; j_call: TRBJ1-5; clone_size: -; cdr3_aa: CASSLSPEGYSNQPQHF; cdr3_nt: TGTGCCAGTAGTTTGTCGCCGGAGGGCTATAGCAATCAGCCCCAGCATTTT
v_call: TRBV7-2; d_call: -; j_call: TRBJ2-2; clone_size: -; cdr3_aa: CASSPGLMTGELFF; cdr3_nt: TGTGCCAGCAGCCCGGGACTGATGACCGGGGAGCTGTTTTTT